These 20 T cell receptor beta chains were all obtained from the same sample, sequenced in a study of blood T cell repertoires in COVID-19. Generated by immunoSEQ multiplex PCR, the TCRdb table keeps only in-frame clones and is missing some. The repertoire holds roughly 290,000 clones, approximately 87% seen once, with around 8% in the top ten. The source material was peripheral blood. The origin of the receptors is a woman in her forties or fifties who had recovered from COVID-19.

The chain is built from TRBV11-2 and TRBJ1-4; D perhaps matches TRBD1 (6 bases). This CDR3 has 16 residues. Trimming took 3 bases from V and 0 from J, leaving 11 bases between them. Germline values: CDR1 SGHAT, CDR2 FQNNGV. The CDR3 is CASSFGGPTTNEKLFF. In nucleotides, the CDR3 is TGTGCCAGCAGCTTCGGGGGGCCGACAACTAATGAAAAACTGTTTTTT.

This clone was observed a few times. The rearrangement links TRBV10-3 to TRBJ1-2, with a weak D call TRBD1 (6 bases). The CDR3 loop spans 13 amino acids. Per the germline V gene, CDR1 is ENHRY and CDR2 is SYGVKD. V lost 4 bases, J lost 7 bases, and 13 bases lay in between. The CDR3 spells CAISGRGARGYTF. CDR3 coding DNA: TGTGCCATCAGTGGCCGGGGGGCGCGTGGCTACACCTTC.

The chain couples TRBV19 to TRBJ2-2; 7 positions match TRBD1. The CDR3 spans 15 residues. Germline loops: CDR1 LNHDA, CDR2 SQIVND (reference sequence). With V trimmed by 3 bases and J by 6 bases, 7 bases remained unmatched. Written as DNA, the CDR3 is TGTGCCAGTAGTATGACTGACAGGGTGGCCGGGGAGCTGTTTTTT. Protein sequence: CASSMTDRVAGELFF.

DNA for the CDR3: TGTGCCAGCAGCGACCGGGACAGCTACTCTTACGAGCAGTACTTC. It encodes CASSDRDSYSYEQYF. This chain links TRBV7-2 with TRBJ2-7; 7 nucleotides agree with TRBD1. Germline lookup yields CDR1 SGHTA and CDR2 FQGNSA. This CDR3 has 15 residues. V lost 5 bases to trimming and J lost 4 bases; unmatched junction nucleotides: 11.

The chain combines TRBV18 with TRBJ1-6; D gene unclear. V lost 2 bases, J lost 10 bases, and 12 bases lay in between. The CDR3 is made up of 14 amino acids. The V gene's germline CDR1 is KGHSH and CDR2 LQKENI. For the CDR3, the DNA is TGTGCCAGCTCACCAGGCGGGATGGGGTCACCCCTCCACTTT. Amino acid sequence: CASSPGGMGSPLHF.

J is TRBJ2-5 and V is TRBV9, with D tentatively TRBD1 (5 bases). V lost 2 bases and J lost 1, with 9 bases in between. Germline V gene lookup returns CDR1 SGDLS and CDR2 YYNGEE. The CDR3 sequence is 14 residues long. This CDR3 is CASSVQGIQETQYF. The DNA of the CDR3 is TGTGCCAGCAGCGTGCAGGGAATCCAAGAGACCCAGTACTTC. The variable domain in full, completed from reference TRBV9 and TRBJ2-5, reads DSGVTQTPKHLITATGQRVTLRCSPRSGDLSVYWYQQSLDQGLQFLIQYYNGEERAKGNILERFSAQQFPDLHSELNLSSLELGDSALYFCASSVQGIQETQYFGPGTRLLVL.

This clone was seen only a few times. The chain uses TRBV7-9 and TRBJ2-1; the match to TRBD2 covers 7 bases. The V segment lost 5 bases and the J segment 10 bases; nucleotides outside the gene matches: 11. The CDR3 length is 14 residues. Germline V gene sequence: CDR1 SEHNR, CDR2 FQNEAQ (reference sequence). This CDR3 is CASSLTAPGGEQFF. The DNA for the CDR3 is TGTGCCAGCAGCCTCACGGCCCCGGGAGGCGAGCAGTTCTTC.

This clone was detected only once. This chain joins TRBV9 and TRBJ1-6, with D maybe TRBD1 (5 bases). V lost 3 bases, J lost 0 bases, and 10 bases lay in between. The CDR3 contains 16 residues. CDR1 SGDLS and CDR2 YYNGEE come from the germline V gene. CDR3 sequence (DNA): TGTGCCAGCAGCGCCGGTCAGGGCTCCTATAATTCACCCCTCCACTTT. Amino acid sequence: CASSAGQGSYNSPLHF.

The genes are TRBV6-5 and TRBJ2-7; 10 nucleotides match TRBD2. The CDR3 covers 14 residues. V trimming: 7 bases; J trimming: 6 bases; junction bases outside the gene matches: 9. Germline V CDR1 and CDR2: MNHEY, SVGAGI. Here the CDR3 reads CASTRGASGSEQYF. The CDR3 DNA reads as TGTGCCAGCACCAGAGGGGCTAGCGGGAGCGAGCAGTACTTC.

The chain has TRBV18 and TRBJ1-4; D is unresolved. V dropped 5 bases and J dropped 5 bases, with 18 bases sitting between them. The CDR3 is made up of 16 amino acids. Per germline, CDR1 KGHSH and CDR2 LQKENI. CDR3 protein: CASSALAGGQNEKLFF. In DNA form, the CDR3 reads TGTGCCAGCTCAGCCCTTGCTGGAGGGCAGAATGAAAAACTGTTTTTT.

This chain uses TRBV28 with TRBJ2-1, with 10 bases matching TRBD2. The trim removed 2 bases at V and 7 bases at J, leaving 11 bases unmatched. The CDR3 covers 17 residues. Germline values: CDR1 MDHEN, CDR2 SYDVKM. The CDR3: CASSLESLAGARNEQFF. Written as DNA, the CDR3 is TGTGCCAGCAGTTTAGAGTCCCTAGCGGGAGCGAGGAATGAGCAGTTCTTC.

The chain links TRBV7-2 to TRBJ1-3; 7 nucleotides line up with TRBD1. Germline values: CDR1 SGHTA, CDR2 FQGNSA. Trimming cost V 6 bases and J 4 bases; bases outside gene matches: 9. The CDR3 runs to 15 residues. The CDR3 sequence: CASRLQGPGGNTIYF. In DNA, the CDR3 is TGTGCCAGCAGATTACAGGGGCCGGGAGGAAACACCATATATTTT.

The gene calls are TRBV11-2 and TRBJ2-1; a possible D gene is TRBD1 (5 bases). The V gene's germline CDR1 is SGHAT and CDR2 FQNNGV. The CDR3 totals 16 residues. V was pared by 5 bases and J by 9 bases, with 23 bases between. Written as DNA, the CDR3 is TGTGCCAGCAGCCTCCGGGCCCGTGGGGCGACAACTGAGCAGTTCTTC. Translating gives CASSLRARGATTEQFF.

This rearrangement joins TRBV9 to TRBJ1-4, with D possibly matching TRBD1 (5 bases). Deletions cut 0 bases from V and 8 bases from J, with 20 bases between. The CDR3 covers 17 residues. Germline lookup yields CDR1 SGDLS and CDR2 YYNGEE. In DNA, the CDR3 is TGTGCCAGCAGCGTAGCTACGGGGGAAAGGTTAGGGGAAAAACTGTTTTTT. This gives the protein CASSVATGERLGEKLFF. The whole variable domain, filled in from reference TRBV9 and TRBJ1-4, reads DSGVTQTPKHLITATGQRVTLRCSPRSGDLSVYWYQQSLDQGLQFLIQYYNGEERAKGNILERFSAQQFPDLHSELNLSSLELGDSALYFCASSVATGERLGEKLFFGSGTQLSVL.

This rearrangement joins TRBV29-1 to TRBJ1-1; 8 bases map to TRBD1. J gave up 0 bases and V 5 bases, and 2 bases lay outside the gene matches. From germline, CDR1 is SQVTM and CDR2 ANQGSEA. The CDR3 has 13 residues. The CDR3 protein is CSVRQGLNTEAFF. The CDR3 nucleotides read TGCAGCGTTCGACAGGGGTTGAACACTGAAGCTTTCTTT.

This clone was seen just once. V is TRBV30 and J is TRBJ1-5; possible D gene TRBD1, 6 bases. This CDR3 spans 13 amino acids. The germline V gene has CDR1 GTSNPN and CDR2 SVGIG (reference sequence). The V end was cut by 0 bases, the J end by 7 bases, with 10 bases between. The CDR3 bases are TGTGCCTGGAGTGTGTCAGGGGACCAGCCCCAGCATTTT. Protein sequence: CAWSVSGDQPQHF.

In this sample, this clone turned up once. The chain employs TRBV4-3 and TRBJ1-1, with D maybe TRBD1 (5 bases). This CDR3 contains 13 residues. Trimming took 1 base from V and 8 from J, leaving 11 bases between them. Germline V lookup: CDR1 LGHNA, CDR2 YSLEER. The CDR3 reads CASSQGEAGEAFF. CDR3 DNA: TGCGCCAGCAGCCAAGGAGAGGCAGGGGAAGCTTTCTTT.

The chain employs TRBV5-8 and TRBJ2-1; 10 nucleotides match TRBD2. This CDR3 comprises 14 residues. CDR1 and CDR2 (germline): SGHTS, YDEGEE. Trimming removed 9 bases from V and 6 bases from J; junction bases left unmatched: 9. The CDR3 DNA reads TGTGCCACCGCGACAGCGGGAGGGTTCAATGAGCAGTTCTTC. Amino acids: CATATAGGFNEQFF.

The J gene is TRBJ1-5, the V gene TRBV12-3 or TRBV12-4; the D is unclear. The CDR3 extends over 13 amino acids. The V end lost 5 bases, the J end lost 7 bases, and 12 bases lay between the germline ends. The CDR3, as DNA: TGTGCCAGCAGTCCACTCCGAGGACAGCCCCAGCATTTT. Protein product: CASSPLRGQPQHF.

This clone was seen ten or more times. This chain joins TRBV7-9 and TRBJ1-6; 9 positions agree with TRBD1. The junction had 4 bases not matched to a gene; V was cut back by 4 bases and J by 9 bases. This CDR3 contains 14 residues. The germline V gene has CDR1 SEHNR and CDR2 FQNEAQ (reference sequence). The CDR3 DNA is TGTGCCAGCAGCTCCGGGACAGGGTTTTCACCCCTCCACTTT. Its protein product is CASSSGTGFSPLHF.